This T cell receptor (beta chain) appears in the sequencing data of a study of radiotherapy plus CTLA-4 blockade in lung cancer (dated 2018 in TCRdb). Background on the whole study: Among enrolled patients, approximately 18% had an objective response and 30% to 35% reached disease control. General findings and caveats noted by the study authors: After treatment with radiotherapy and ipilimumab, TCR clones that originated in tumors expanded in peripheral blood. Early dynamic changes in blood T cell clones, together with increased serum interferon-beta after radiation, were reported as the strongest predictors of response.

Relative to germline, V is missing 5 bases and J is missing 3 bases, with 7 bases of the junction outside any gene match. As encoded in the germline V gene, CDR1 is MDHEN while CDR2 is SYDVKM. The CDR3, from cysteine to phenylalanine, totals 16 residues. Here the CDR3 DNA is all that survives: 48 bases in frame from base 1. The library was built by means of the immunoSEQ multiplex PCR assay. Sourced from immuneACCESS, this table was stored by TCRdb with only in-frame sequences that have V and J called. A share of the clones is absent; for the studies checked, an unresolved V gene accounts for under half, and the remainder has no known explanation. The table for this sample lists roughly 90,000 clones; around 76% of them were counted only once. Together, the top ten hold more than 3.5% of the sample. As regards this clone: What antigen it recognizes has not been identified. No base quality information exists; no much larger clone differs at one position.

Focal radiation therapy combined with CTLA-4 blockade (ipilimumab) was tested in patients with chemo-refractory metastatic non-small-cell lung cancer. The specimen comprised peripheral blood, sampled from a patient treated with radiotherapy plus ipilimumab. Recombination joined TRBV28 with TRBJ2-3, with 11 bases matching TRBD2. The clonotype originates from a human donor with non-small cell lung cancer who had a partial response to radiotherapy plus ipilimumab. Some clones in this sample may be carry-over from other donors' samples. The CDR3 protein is CASSPTTSGVTDTQYF. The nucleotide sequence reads TGTGCCAGCAGTCCGACGACTAGCGGGGTTACAGATACGCAGTATTTT.